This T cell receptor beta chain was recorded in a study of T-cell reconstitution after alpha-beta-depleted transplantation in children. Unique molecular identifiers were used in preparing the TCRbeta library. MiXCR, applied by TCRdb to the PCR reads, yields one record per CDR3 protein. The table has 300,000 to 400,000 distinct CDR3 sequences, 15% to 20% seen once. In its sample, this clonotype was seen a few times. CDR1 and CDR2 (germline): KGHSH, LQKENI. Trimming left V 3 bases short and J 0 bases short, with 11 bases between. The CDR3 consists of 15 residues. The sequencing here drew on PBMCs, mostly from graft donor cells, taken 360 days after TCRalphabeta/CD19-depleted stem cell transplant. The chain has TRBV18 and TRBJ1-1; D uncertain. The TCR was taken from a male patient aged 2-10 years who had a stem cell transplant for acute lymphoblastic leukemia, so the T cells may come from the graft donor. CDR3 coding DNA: TGTGCCAGCTCACCGGGAGGACCCATGAACACTGAAGCTTTCTTT. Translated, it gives CASSPGGPMNTEAFF.